This TCR beta chain was captured by sequencing in a study of CD8 T cells in Susac syndrome. Concerning this clonotype itself: The antigen remains unidentified.

Whole-study findings and limits: A relatively small number of individuals underwent TCR sequencing and HLA analysis.

The CDR3 totals 14 residues. Germline CDR1 and CDR2: SGDLS and YYNGEE. With random hexamers, roughly 0.45 to 1 ug RNA was reverse transcribed. By means of immunoSEQ multiplex PCR, TCR beta CDR3 spanning 54 Vbeta and 13 Jbeta underwent amplification. TCRdb processed the immunoSEQ multiplex PCR reads anew with MiXCR; each CDR3 protein has one entry. The sample comprises more than 150,000 distinct CDR3 sequences, about 95% of which are singletons, and over 0.12% rests with the top ten. V gene TRBV9 combines with J gene TRBJ2-5; TRBD1 or TRBD2 may be the D gene (5 bases each). The J call may be incorrect, as the DNA end agrees better with TRBJ2-7. The sample was CD8+ T cells from PBMCs. The origin of this receptor is a human donor with multiple sclerosis. The CDR3 DNA is TGTGCCAGCAGCGCCTCTGGGACCCTCGGCGAGCAGTACTTC. Residues: CASSASGTLGEQYF.